This TCR beta chain was sequenced for a study of blood T cell repertoires in COVID-19. Across the whole study: Sites in the United States, Italy and Spain provided acute and convalescent COVID-19 samples.

Germline V gene lookup returns CDR1 SGHTA and CDR2 FQGTGA. Between the trimmed V and J ends, which lost 2 bases and 2 bases, there was a span of 18 bases. There are 18 residues in the CDR3. Source study methods: Estimation of nucleated cell counts relied on the amplification of reference gene primers. Here immunoSEQ multiplex PCR was the method, and the copy in TCRdb shows in-frame clones only, minus some. The V and J calls and clone size are taken from that table; D and trimming were inferred from the DNA. The sample shows under 200,000 clones, over 70% of them seen only once. Adults between about 18 and 89 years of age took part from 24 US areas.

This TCR came from a woman in her 40s with acute COVID-19. Sequenced sample: PBMCs or T cells enriched from blood (not recorded which). The chain carries TRBV7-3 and TRBJ2-2; D is perhaps TRBD2 (5 bases). CDR3 in DNA: TGTGCCAGCAGCTTATTCTTTCGTCCTTCTAGCAACACCGGGGAGCTGTTTTTT. This translates into CASSLFFRPSSNTGELFF.